Each of the 10 T cell receptor beta chains below was sequenced from the same sample in a study of T-cell reconstitution after alpha-beta-depleted transplantation in children. For TCRbeta, the library was prepared with unique molecular identifiers. TCRdb redid the calling of the PCR reads with MiXCR, one entry per CDR3 protein. The table records a few hundred thousand distinct CDR3 sequences, 11% of them present only once. Here the sequenced sample was PBMCs, taken before TCRalphabeta/CD19-depleted stem cell transplant. The receptors stem from a child under two years old with acute myeloid leukemia, due to receive a stem cell transplant.

This clonotype appeared many times. The chain has TRBV20-1 and TRBJ2-7, with 10 bases identical to TRBD2. From germline, CDR1 is DFQATT and CDR2 SNEGSKA (reference sequence). CDR3 length equals 16 residues. V trimming: 3 bases; J trimming: 0 bases; junction bases outside the gene matches: 8. The CDR3 DNA sequence: TGCAGTGCTAGCCATCCTAGCGGGAGAAGCTCCTACGAGCAGTACTTC. Amino acid sequence: CSASHPSGRSSYEQYF.

This clonotype was seen at least ten times. This chain connects TRBV6-5 to TRBJ2-5; possible D gene TRBD1, 5 bases. Trimming pared 5 bases from V and 1 base from J, leaving 14 bases between. CDR3 length: 15 residues. The germline V gene encodes CDR1 MNHEY and CDR2 SVGAGI. The CDR3 loop is CASSTQWGPQETQYF. The CDR3 nucleotides read TGTGCCAGCAGTACTCAGTGGGGCCCCCAAGAGACCCAGTACTTC.

This clonotype was recorded many times. The CDR3 DNA reads TGTGCCAGCAGCTTGGCCGGGGGATCGGCCTCTGGAAACACCATATATTTT. Translation: CASSLAGGSASGNTIYF. The V and J genes are TRBV5-5 and TRBJ1-3; TRBD1 might be the D (5 bases). Looked up from germline, CDR1 is SGHKS and CDR2 is YYEKEE (reference sequence). The CDR3 has 17 residues. Between the trimmed V and J ends, which lost 0 bases and 0 bases, there was a span of 13 bases.

The CDR3 protein is CASSESGNSYNEQFF. DNA for the CDR3: TGTGCCAGCAGCGAAAGCGGGAACTCCTACAATGAGCAGTTCTTC. The rearrangement links TRBV7-9 to TRBJ2-1; 7 positions match TRBD2. J gave up 0 bases and V 5 bases, and 4 bases lay outside the gene matches. Germline loops: CDR1 SEHNR, CDR2 FQNEAQ (reference sequence). The CDR3 has 15 amino acids.

This clonotype was observed many times. V and J are TRBV12-3 or TRBV12-4 and TRBJ1-2; D remains ambiguous. The CDR3 runs 12 residues. Trimming stripped 1 base from V and 4 bases from J, with 4 bases between. DNA for the CDR3: TGTGCCAGCAGTTTAGGTTCCTATGGCTACACCTTC. This gives the protein CASSLGSYGYTF.

This clonotype was seen repeatedly, ten times or more. The chain is built from TRBV10-3 and TRBJ2-3, with 9 bases fitting TRBD2. The CDR3 is 17 residues long. V lost 2 bases, J lost 2 bases, and 8 bases stayed unmatched. Germline CDR1 and CDR2: ENHRY and SYGVKD. CDR3 sequence (DNA): TGTGCCATCAGTGAGAGGGCGGGACTAGCCACCACAGATACGCAGTATTTT. Protein product: CAISERAGLATTDTQYF.

This clonotype came up many times. This chain joins TRBV7-2 and TRBJ2-5; 15 bases are a match to TRBD2. This CDR3 is 16 amino acids long. The germline gives CDR1 SGHTA, CDR2 FQGNSA. With V trimmed by 4 bases and J by 4 bases, 4 bases remained unmatched. CDR3 nucleotide sequence: TGTGCCAGCAGCTCCATGGGACTAGCGGGAGGAGAGACCCAGTACTTC. Its protein is CASSSMGLAGGETQYF. The whole variable domain, remainder taken from reference TRBV7-2 and TRBJ2-5, is GAGVSQSPSNKVTEKGKDVELRCDPISGHTALYWYRQSLGQGLEFLIYFQGNSAPDKSGLPSDRFSAERTGGSVSTLTIQRTQQEDSAVYLCASSSMGLAGGETQYFGPGTRLLVL.

This clonotype was found many times. The rearrangement uses TRBV14 and TRBJ2-6; tentatively, D is TRBD2 (5 bases). Germline CDR1 SGHDN, CDR2 FVKESK. Trimming removed 5 bases from V and 0 bases from J, with 8 bases in between. The CDR3 length is 15 residues. CDR3 in DNA: TGTGCCAGCAGCGGACTCAGCTCTGGGGCCAACGTCCTGACTTTC. Protein product: CASSGLSSGANVLTF.

The chain couples TRBV30 to TRBJ1-2; D gene unclear. From germline, CDR1 is GTSNPN and CDR2 SVGIG (reference sequence). V dropped 0 bases and J dropped 2 bases, with 7 bases sitting between them. The CDR3 consists of 13 residues. In nucleotides, the CDR3 is TGTGCCTGGAGTGTGTTACAGAACTATGGCTACACCTTC. The encoded protein is CAWSVLQNYGYTF.

This clonotype was recorded many times. The chain links TRBV5-1 to TRBJ2-2; TRBD2 is a possible D gene (5 bases). The V end was cut by 1 base, the J end by 6 bases, with 7 bases between. The germline V gene has CDR1 SGHRS and CDR2 YFSETQ. The CDR3 is made up of 13 amino acids. CDR3 nucleotides: TGCGCCAGCAGCTTGTTGGAGGCCGGGGAGCTGTTTTTT. Protein: CASSLLEAGELFF.